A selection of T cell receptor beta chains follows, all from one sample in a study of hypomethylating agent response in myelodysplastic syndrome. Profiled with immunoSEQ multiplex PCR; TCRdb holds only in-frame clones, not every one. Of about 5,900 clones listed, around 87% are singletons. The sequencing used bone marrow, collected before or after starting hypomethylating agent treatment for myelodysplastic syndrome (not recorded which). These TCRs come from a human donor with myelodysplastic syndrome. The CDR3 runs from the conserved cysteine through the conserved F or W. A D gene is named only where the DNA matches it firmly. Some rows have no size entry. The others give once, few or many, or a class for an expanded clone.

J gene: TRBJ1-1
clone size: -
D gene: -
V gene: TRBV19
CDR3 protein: CASNRLENTEAFF
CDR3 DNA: TGTGCCAGTAACAGGCTGGAGAACACTGAAGCTTTCTTT

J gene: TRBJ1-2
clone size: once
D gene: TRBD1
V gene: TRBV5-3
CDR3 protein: CASSLGQGEVYGYTF
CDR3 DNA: TGTGCCAGCAGCCTAGGACAGGGAGAAGTATATGGCTACACCTTC

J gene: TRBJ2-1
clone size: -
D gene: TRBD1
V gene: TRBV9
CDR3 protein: CASSAGTVHYNEQFF
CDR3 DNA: TGTGCCAGCAGCGCAGGGACAGTCCATTACAATGAGCAGTTCTTC

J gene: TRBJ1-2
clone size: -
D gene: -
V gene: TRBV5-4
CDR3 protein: CASSLTNKYGYTF
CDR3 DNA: TGTGCCAGCAGCCTAACTAATAAATATGGCTACACCTTC

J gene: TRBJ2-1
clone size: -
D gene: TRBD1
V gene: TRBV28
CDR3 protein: CASSLNPGQGYNEQFF
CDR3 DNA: TGTGCCAGCAGTTTGAATCCGGGACAGGGCTACAATGAGCAGTTCTTC

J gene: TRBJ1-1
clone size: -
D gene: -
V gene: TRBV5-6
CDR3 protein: CASSLGWGRVEAFF
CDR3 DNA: TGTGCCAGCAGCTTGGGCTGGGGGCGCGTTGAAGCTTTCTTT

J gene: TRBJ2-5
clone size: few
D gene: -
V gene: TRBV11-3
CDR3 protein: CASSYQEGRQETQYF
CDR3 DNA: TGTGCCAGCAGCTACCAGGAGGGGAGACAAGAGACCCAGTACTTC

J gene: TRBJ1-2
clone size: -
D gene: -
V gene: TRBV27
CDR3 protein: CASSPTVEGYGYTF
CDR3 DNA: TGTGCCAGCAGTCCTACCGTAGAAGGTTATGGCTACACCTTC

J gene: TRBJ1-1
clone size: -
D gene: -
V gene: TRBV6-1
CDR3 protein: CASFRRGKNTEAFF
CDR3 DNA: TGTGCCAGCTTCAGAAGAGGGAAGAACACTGAAGCTTTCTTT

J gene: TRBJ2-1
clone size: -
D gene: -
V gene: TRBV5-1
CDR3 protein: CASSATSSYNEQFF
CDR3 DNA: TGCGCCAGCAGCGCAACTAGCTCCTACAATGAGCAGTTCTTC

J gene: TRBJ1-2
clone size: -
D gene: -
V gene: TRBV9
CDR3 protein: CASSVGPLGEYGYTF
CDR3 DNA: TGTGCCAGCAGCGTGGGACCCTTGGGGGAATATGGCTACACCTTC

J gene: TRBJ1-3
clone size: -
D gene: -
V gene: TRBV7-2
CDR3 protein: CASSREIGGAIYF
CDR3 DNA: TGTGCCAGCAGCCGAGAAATCGGGGGGGCCATATATTTT

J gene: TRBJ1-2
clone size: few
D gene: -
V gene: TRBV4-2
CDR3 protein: CASSQSVGYGYTF
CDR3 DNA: TGTGCCAGCAGCCAGAGTGTCGGTTATGGCTACACCTTC

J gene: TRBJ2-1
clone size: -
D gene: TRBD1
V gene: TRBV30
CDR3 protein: CAGLRQGSYNEQFF
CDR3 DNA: TGTGCCGGCCTACGACAGGGCTCCTACAATGAGCAGTTCTTC

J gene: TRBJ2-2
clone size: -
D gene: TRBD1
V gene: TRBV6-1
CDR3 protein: CASSLTGPGELFF
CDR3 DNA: TGTGCCAGCAGTTTGACAGGGCCCGGGGAGCTGTTTTTT

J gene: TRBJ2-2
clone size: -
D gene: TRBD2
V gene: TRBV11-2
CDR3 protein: CASSFSSGVFGELFF
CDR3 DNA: TGTGCCAGCAGCTTCTCTAGCGGGGTTTTCGGGGAGCTGTTTTTT

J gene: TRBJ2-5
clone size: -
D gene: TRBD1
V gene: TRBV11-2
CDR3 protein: CASSQAPTRTGRETQYF
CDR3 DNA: TGTGCCAGCAGCCAAGCGCCAACCCGGACAGGGAGGGAGACCCAGTACTTC

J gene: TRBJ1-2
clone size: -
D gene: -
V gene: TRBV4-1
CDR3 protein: CASSQGSGFPLYGYTF
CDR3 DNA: TGCGCCAGCAGCCAAGGATCGGGGTTCCCCCTCTATGGCTACACCTTC

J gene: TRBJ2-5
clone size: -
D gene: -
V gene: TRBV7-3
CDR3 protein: CASGPGRGETQYF
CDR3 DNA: TGTGCCAGCGGCCCCGGCCGGGGGGAGACCCAGTACTTC

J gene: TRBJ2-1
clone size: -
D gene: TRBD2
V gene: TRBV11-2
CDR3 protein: CASSLGAGGVEQFF
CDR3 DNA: TGTGCCAGCAGCTTAGGTGCGGGGGGAGTGGAGCAGTTCTTC

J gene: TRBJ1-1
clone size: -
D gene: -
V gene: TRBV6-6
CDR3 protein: CASTPSGDTEAFF
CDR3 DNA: TGTGCCAGCACCCCCTCGGGGGACACTGAAGCTTTCTTT

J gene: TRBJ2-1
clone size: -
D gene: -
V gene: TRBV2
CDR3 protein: CASSDWQAESLDEQFF
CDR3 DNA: TGTGCCAGCAGTGACTGGCAGGCGGAATCACTCGATGAGCAGTTCTTC

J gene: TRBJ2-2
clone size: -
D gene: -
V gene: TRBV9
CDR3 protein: CASSAQGAGNTGELFF
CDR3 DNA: TGTGCCAGCAGCGCGCAAGGGGCGGGGAACACCGGGGAGCTGTTTTTT

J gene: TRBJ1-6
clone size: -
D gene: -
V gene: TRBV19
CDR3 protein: CASSIVQAGNSPLHF
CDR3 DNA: TGTGCCAGTAGTATCGTCCAGGCGGGAAATTCACCCCTCCACTTT

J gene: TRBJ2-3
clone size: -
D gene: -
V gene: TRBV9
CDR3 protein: CASSVVGGGMADTQYF
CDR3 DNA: TGTGCCAGCAGCGTAGTAGGAGGGGGCATGGCAGATACGCAGTATTTT

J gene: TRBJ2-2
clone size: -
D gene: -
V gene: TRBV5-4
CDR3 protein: CASGLQGVYIGELFF
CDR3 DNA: TGTGCCAGCGGTCTGCAGGGTGTATACATCGGGGAGCTGTTTTTT

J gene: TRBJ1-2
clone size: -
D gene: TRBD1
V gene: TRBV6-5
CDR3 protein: CASSTDREFVHGYTF
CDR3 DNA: TGTGCCAGCAGTACGGACAGGGAGTTTGTTCATGGCTACACCTTC

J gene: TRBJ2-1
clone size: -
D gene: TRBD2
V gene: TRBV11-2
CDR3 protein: CASRRGRGGAHYNEQFF
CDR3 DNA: TGTGCCAGCAGGAGGGGGCGCGGGGGGGCCCATTACAATGAGCAGTTCTTC

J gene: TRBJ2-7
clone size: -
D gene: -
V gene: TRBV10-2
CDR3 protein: CASSDLTYEQYF
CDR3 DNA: TGCGCCAGCAGTGATCTCACCTACGAGCAGTACTTC

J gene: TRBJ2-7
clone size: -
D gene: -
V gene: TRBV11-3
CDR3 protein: CASSLDGFYEQYF
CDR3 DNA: TGTGCCAGCAGCTTAGATGGGTTCTACGAGCAGTACTTC

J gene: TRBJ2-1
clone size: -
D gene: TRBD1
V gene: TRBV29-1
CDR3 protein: CSVRGTDSEQFF
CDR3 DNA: TGCAGCGTCCGAGGGACAGATAGTGAGCAGTTCTTC

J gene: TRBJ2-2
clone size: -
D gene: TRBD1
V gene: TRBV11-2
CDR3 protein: CASSFSPGQGSLGELFF
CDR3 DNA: TGTGCCAGCAGCTTCTCACCGGGACAGGGATCTCTCGGGGAGCTGTTTTTT

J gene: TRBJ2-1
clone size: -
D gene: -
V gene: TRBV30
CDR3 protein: CAWSRGLEEQFF
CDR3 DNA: TGTGCCTGGAGTCGGGGCCTCGAGGAGCAGTTCTTC

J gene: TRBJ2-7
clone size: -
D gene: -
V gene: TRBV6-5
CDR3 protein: CASSFGGRGEQYF
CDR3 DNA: TGTGCCAGCAGTTTCGGGGGCAGGGGCGAGCAGTACTTC

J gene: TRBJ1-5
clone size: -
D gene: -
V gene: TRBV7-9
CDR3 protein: CASSLDNQPQHF
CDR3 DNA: TGTGCCAGCAGCTTAGATAACCAGCCCCAGCATTTT

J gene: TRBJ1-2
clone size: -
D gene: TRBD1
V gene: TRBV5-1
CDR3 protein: CASSFGGQGQEGYTF
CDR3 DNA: TGCGCCAGCAGCTTTGGGGGACAGGGGCAGGAAGGCTACACCTTC

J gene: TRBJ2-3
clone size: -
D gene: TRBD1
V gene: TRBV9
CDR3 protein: CASSVVGGIGTDTQYF
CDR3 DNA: TGTGCCAGCAGCGTAGTAGGGGGCATAGGCACAGATACGCAGTATTTT

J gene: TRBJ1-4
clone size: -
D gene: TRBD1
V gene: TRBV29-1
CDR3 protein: CSVQQGANEKLFF
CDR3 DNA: TGCAGCGTTCAACAGGGGGCTAATGAAAAACTGTTTTTT

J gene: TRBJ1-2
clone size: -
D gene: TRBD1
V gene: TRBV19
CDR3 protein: CASRHRDRGSYGYTF
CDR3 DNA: TGTGCCAGTAGGCACCGGGACAGGGGTAGCTATGGCTACACCTTC

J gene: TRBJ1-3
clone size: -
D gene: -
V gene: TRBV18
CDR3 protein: CASSPPEARNTIYF
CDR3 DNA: TGTGCCAGCTCACCACCAGAGGCTAGAAACACCATATATTTT

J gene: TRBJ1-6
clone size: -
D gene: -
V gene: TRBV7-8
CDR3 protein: CASSSNNSPLHF
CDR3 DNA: TGTGCCAGCAGCTCCAATAATTCACCCCTCCACTTT

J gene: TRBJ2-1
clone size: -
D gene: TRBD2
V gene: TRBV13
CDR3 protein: CASSLRGLVGPSSYNEQFF
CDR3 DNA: TGTGCCAGCAGCTTAAGGGGACTAGTGGGGCCCAGCTCCTACAATGAGCAGTTCTTC

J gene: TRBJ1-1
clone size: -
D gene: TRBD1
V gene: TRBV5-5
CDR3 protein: CASSSLTGMNTKAFF
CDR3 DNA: TGTGCCAGCAGCTCGTTGACAGGGATGAACACTAAAGCTTTCTTT

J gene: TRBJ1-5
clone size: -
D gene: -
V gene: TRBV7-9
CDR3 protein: CASSLGVGQPQHF
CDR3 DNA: TGTGCCAGCAGCTTAGGGGTTGGGCAGCCCCAGCATTTT

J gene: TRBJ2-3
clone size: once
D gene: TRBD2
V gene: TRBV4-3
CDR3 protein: CASSQVLAGGLGTDTQYF
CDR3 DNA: TGCGCCAGCAGCCAAGTTCTAGCGGGGGGGCTTGGCACAGATACGCAGTATTTT

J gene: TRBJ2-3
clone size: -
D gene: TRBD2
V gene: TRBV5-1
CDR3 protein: CASSWLPSGGTDTQYF
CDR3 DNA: TGCGCCAGCAGCTGGCTACCTAGCGGGGGCACAGATACGCAGTATTTT

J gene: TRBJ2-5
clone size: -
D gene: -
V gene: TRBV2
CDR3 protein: CASSEGNQGLETQYF
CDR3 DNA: TGTGCCAGCAGTGAAGGAAACCAGGGGTTAGAGACCCAGTACTTC

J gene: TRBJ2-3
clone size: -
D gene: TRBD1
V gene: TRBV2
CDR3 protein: CASRRDRSSDTQYF
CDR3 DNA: TGTGCCAGCAGGAGGGACAGGTCCTCGGACACGCAGTATTTT

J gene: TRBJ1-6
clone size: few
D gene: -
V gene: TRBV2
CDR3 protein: CASSERGGSPLHF
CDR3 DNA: TGTGCCAGCAGTGAACGGGGTGGTTCACCCCTCCACTTT